This TCR beta chain comes out of a study of immune characterization of retroperitoneal liposarcoma. This clonotype was detected only a few times. Losses at the gene ends were 2 bases for V and 4 bases for J; bases not matched to a gene: 3. Germline loops: CDR1 MNHNY, CDR2 SVGAGI (reference sequence). The CDR3 covers 15 residues. TCRdb used MiXCR to reprocess the PCR reads, holding one entry per CDR3 protein. The repertoire holds 7,000 or so distinct CDR3 sequences, with about 29% as singletons. The sequenced sample was tumor tissue. The receptor comes from a female donor with retroperitoneal liposarcoma. V is TRBV6-6 and J is TRBJ2-1, with TRBD1 matching over 9 bases. DNA for the CDR3: TGTGCCAGCAGTTACGGGACAGGGATTTACAATGAGCAGTTCTTC. Protein sequence: CASSYGTGIYNEQFF.